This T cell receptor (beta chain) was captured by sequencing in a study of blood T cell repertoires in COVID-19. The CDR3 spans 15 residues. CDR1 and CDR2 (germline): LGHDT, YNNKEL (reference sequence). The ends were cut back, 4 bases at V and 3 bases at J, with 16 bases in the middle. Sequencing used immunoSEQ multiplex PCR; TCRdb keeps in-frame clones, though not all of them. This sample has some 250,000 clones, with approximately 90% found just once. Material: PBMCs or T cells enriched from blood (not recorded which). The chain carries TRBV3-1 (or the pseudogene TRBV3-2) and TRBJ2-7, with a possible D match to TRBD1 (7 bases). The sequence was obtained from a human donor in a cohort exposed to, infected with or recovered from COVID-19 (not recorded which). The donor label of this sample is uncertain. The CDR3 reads CASSPRQGGGYEQYF. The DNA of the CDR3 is TGTGCCAGCAGCCCCCGACAGGGAGGAGGCTACGAGCAGTACTTC.